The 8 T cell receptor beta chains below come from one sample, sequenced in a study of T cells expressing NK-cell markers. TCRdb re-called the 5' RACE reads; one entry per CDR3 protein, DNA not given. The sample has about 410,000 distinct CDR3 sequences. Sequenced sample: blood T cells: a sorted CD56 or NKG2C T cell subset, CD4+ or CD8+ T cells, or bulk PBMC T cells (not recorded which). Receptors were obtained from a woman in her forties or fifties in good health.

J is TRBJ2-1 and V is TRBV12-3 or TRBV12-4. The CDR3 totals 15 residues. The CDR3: CASIISGSSYNEQFF.

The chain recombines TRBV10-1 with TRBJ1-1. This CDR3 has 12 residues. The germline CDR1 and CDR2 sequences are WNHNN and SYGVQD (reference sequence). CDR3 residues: CASRAGNTEAFF.

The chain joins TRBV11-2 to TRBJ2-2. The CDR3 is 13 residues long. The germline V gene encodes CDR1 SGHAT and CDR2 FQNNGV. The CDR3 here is CASSLARTGELFF.

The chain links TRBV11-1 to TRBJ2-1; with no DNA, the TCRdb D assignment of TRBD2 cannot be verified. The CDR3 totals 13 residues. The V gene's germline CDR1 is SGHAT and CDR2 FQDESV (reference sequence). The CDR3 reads CASSTARVLEQFF. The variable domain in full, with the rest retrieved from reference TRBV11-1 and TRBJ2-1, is EAEVAQSPRYKITEKSQAVAFWCDPISGHATLYWYRQILGQGPELLVQFQDESVVDDSQLPKDRFSAERLKGVDSTLKIQPAELGDSAMYLCASSTARVLEQFFGPGTRLTVL.

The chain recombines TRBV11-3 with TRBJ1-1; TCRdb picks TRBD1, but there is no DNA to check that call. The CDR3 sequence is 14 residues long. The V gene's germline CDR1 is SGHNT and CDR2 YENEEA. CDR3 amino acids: CASSLGGTVTEAFF.

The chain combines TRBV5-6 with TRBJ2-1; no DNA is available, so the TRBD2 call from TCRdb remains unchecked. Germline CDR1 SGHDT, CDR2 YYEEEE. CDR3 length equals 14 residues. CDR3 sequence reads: CASNRVGGNNEQFF. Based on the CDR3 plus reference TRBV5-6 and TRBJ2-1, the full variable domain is DAGVTQSPTHLIKTRGQQVTLRCSPKSGHDTVSWYQQALGQGPQFIFQYYEEEERQRGNFPDRFSGHQFPNYSSELNVNALLLGDSALYLCASNRVGGNNEQFFGPGTRLTVL.

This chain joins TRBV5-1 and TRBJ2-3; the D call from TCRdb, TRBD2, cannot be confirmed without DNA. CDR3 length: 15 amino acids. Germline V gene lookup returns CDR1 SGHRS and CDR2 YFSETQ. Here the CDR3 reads CASSLALAGLYTQYF.

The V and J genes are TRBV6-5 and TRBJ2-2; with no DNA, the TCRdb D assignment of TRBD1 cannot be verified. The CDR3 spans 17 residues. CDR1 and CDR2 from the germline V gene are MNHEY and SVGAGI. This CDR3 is CASSYSWTAANTGELFF.